The following is a T cell receptor beta chain sequence with its context. The 5'RACE template-switching step produced TCR cDNA and added a universal primer site and UMIs. TCRdb re-called the 5' RACE reads through MiXCR, storing one row per CDR3 protein. Of fewer than 400,000 distinct CDR3 sequences detected, around a tenth appear once; the ten largest clones hold 2.5% to 4%. This CDR3 has 16 amino acids. Trimming cost V 8 bases and J 5 bases, with 21 bases left between them. CDR1 is MNHEY, CDR2 SVGAGI, per germline. This record belongs to a study of T cells after yellow fever vaccination. The overall study: The fractions with low cell numbers were processed using SMART-Seq v4 Ultra Low Input.

The material sequenced was CD4+ T cells sorted from PBMCs, taken 45 days after the yellow fever booster vaccination. This sequence joins TRBV6-5 and TRBJ2-2; D unclear. This TCR was sampled from a man aged 18 to 30 who received the YFV17D yellow fever vaccine. The CDR3 protein is CASRIGDDWATGELFF. CDR3 sequence (DNA): TGTGCCAGCCGTATAGGAGACGATTGGGCAACCGGGGAGCTGTTTTTT.